This TCR beta chain was observed in a study of T cell responses to AZD1222 COVID-19 vaccine. The study's findings and limits: Spike-specific TCR breadth and depth grew following two AZD1222 doses. Sampling that yielded the repertoires occurred only after the peak T cell response.

As to this clone: What it binds is not known.

TCRdb's copy holds only in-frame clones and misses some; the assay was immunoSEQ multiplex PCR. Among 95,000 to 150,000 clones listed, approximately 92% were seen once. The CDR3 sequence is 14 residues long. V was cut by 5 bases and J by 7 bases, with 17 bases left in between. In germline, CDR1 is SGHVS, CDR2 FQNEAQ. The V and J genes are TRBV7-8 and TRBJ1-1, with TRBD1 as a possible D gene (5 bases). Sequencing was performed on peripheral blood, taken on day 0 of AZD1222 vaccination. This clonotype originated in an adult in good health. The CDR3 DNA follows: TGTGCCAGCAGCCGCGGGGGATGGATAGATGAAGCTTTCTTT. This codes for CASSRGGWIDEAFF.